This passage covers 30 T cell receptor beta chains from one sample sequenced in a study of shared T cell receptors in the human thymus. Method: immunoSEQ multiplex PCR; TCRdb's copy keeps in-frame clones and lacks some. The top ten clones hold around 0.012% of a sample with roughly 500,000 clones, about 84% of them seen once. Separately, the same data were catalogued under a study of human thymus T cells.

Input material: thymocytes. The receptors were sampled from a boy in the first two years of life with a congenital heart defect.

This rearrangement joins TRBV7-9 to TRBJ2-1; 7 bases agree with TRBD2. V gave up 3 bases and J gave up 8 bases; unmatched junction bases: 10. Per germline, CDR1 SEHNR and CDR2 FQNEAQ (reference sequence). CDR3 length: 15 amino acids. DNA of the CDR3: TGTGCCAGCAGCTTCAGGGAGGGAGGGAAGGATGAGCAGTTCTTC. Residues: CASSFREGGKDEQFF. Supplemented by reference TRBV7-9 and TRBJ2-1, the full variable domain reads DTGVSQNPRHKITKRGQNVTFRCDPISEHNRLYWYRQTLGQGPEFLTYFQNEAQLEKSRLLSDRFSAERPKGSFSTLEIQRTEQGDSAMYLCASSFREGGKDEQFFGPGTRLTVL.

The V call is TRBV6-1, the J call TRBJ2-7; 8 bases are a match to TRBD2. The V gene end was trimmed by 4 bases and the J gene end by 0 bases; junction bases not matched to a gene: 8. This CDR3 has 16 residues. From germline, CDR1 is MNHNS and CDR2 SASEGT. DNA for the CDR3: TGTGCCAGCAGTGCTGGACCAGGGACTAGCTCCTACGAGCAGTACTTC. Its translation: CASSAGPGTSSYEQYF.

V gene TRBV9 combines with J gene TRBJ2-2, with 11 bases fitting TRBD2. Germline CDR1 SGDLS, CDR2 YYNGEE. The ends lost 4 bases at V and 4 bases at J; junction bases unmatched: 18. The CDR3 contains 20 residues. The CDR3 DNA sequence: TGTGCCAGCAGCCTTTTAGCGGGAGGGCGCACCCGGTGGGGCACCGGGGAGCTGTTTTTT. Translated: CASSLLAGGRTRWGTGELFF.

Here the CDR3 DNA reads TGTGCCAGCAGGGTCGGGACAGGGACATCTGGAAACACCATATATTTT. Translation gives CASRVGTGTSGNTIYF. The V call is TRBV2, the J call TRBJ1-3; 9 positions agree with TRBD1. Per germline, CDR1 SNHLY and CDR2 FYNNEI. The CDR3 has 16 residues. Trimming took 6 bases from V and 1 from J; bases not matched to a gene: 7.

This chain connects TRBV29-1 to TRBJ2-7, with 8 bases fitting TRBD2. Germline assignment: CDR1 SQVTM and CDR2 ANQGSEA. The CDR3 loop spans 12 amino acids. V dropped 3 bases and J dropped 3; count of bases not matched to a gene: 1. The CDR3 loop reads CSVDGTSYEQYF. For the CDR3, the DNA is TGCAGCGTTGACGGGACTAGCTACGAGCAGTACTTC.

The chain couples TRBV4-2 to TRBJ2-7, with 7 bases identical to TRBD2. The CDR3 covers 17 residues. V lost 0 bases and J lost 2; bases outside the gene matches: 10. Germline V lookup: CDR1 LGHNA, CDR2 YNFKEQ. CDR3 bases: TGTGCCAGCAGCCAAGATCATCGAACTAGCGACACCTACGAGCAGTACTTC. It encodes CASSQDHRTSDTYEQYF.

The chain carries TRBV27 and TRBJ1-4; tentatively, D is TRBD1 (6 bases). Germline CDR1 MNHEY, CDR2 SMNVEV (reference sequence). The CDR3 extends over 17 amino acids. V lost 4 bases, J lost 8 bases, and 23 bases lay in between. The CDR3 DNA reads TGTGCCAGCAGTTCTAACTTCCCTGGGGGGGCCGGGGAAAAACTGTTTTTT. It specifies CASSSNFPGGAGEKLFF.

This chain joins TRBV11-3 and TRBJ2-1, with 8 nucleotides matching TRBD2. J gave up 7 bases and V 4 bases, and 9 bases lay outside the gene matches. Germline loops: CDR1 SGHNT, CDR2 YENEEA. CDR3 length: 15 amino acids. The CDR3: CASSSVPGLVNEQFF. CDR3 DNA sequence: TGTGCCAGCAGCTCCGTGCCGGGACTAGTGAATGAGCAGTTCTTC.

The gene calls are TRBV27 and TRBJ2-1; 9 nucleotides align to TRBD2. With V trimmed by 3 bases and J by 0 bases, 12 bases remained unmatched. The CDR3 is 19 residues long. Germline CDR1 reads MNHEY; CDR2 reads SMNVEV (reference sequence). CDR3 amino acids: CASSFTAGGGRASYNEQFF. The CDR3 DNA follows: TGTGCCAGCAGTTTCACGGCGGGAGGGGGTCGAGCCTCCTACAATGAGCAGTTCTTC.

The rearrangement uses TRBV11-3 and TRBJ2-1; TRBD2 aligns across 8 bases. V lost 3 bases and J lost 4; bases outside the gene matches: 8. This CDR3 spans 16 amino acids. The germline CDR1 and CDR2 sequences are SGHNT and YENEEA. The CDR3 loop reads CASSFPLAGPYNEQFF. CDR3 nucleotides: TGTGCCAGCAGCTTCCCTCTAGCGGGTCCTTACAATGAGCAGTTCTTC.

V gene TRBV11-3 combines with J gene TRBJ2-7; the match to TRBD2 covers 13 bases. Germline loops: CDR1 SGHNT, CDR2 YENEEA. J lost 6 bases, V lost 1 base, and 9 bases had no gene match. The CDR3 has 17 amino acids. CDR3 protein: CASSLGHGLAGDGEQYF. DNA for the CDR3: TGTGCCAGCAGCTTAGGGCATGGACTAGCGGGAGACGGCGAGCAGTACTTC. The entire variable domain, with the rest obtained from reference TRBV11-3 and TRBJ2-7, is as follows: EAGVVQSPRYKIIEKKQPVAFWCNPISGHNTLYWYLQNLGQGPELLIRYENEEAVDDSQLPKDRFSAERLKGVDSTLKIQPAELGDSAVYLCASSLGHGLAGDGEQYFGPGTRLTVT.

V and J are TRBV28 and TRBJ2-6; 8 nucleotides line up with TRBD1. CDR3 length equals 13 residues. Germline CDR1 is MDHEN and CDR2 is SYDVKM. CDR3 residues: CGTGPSGANVLTF. In nucleotides, the CDR3 is TGTGGGACAGGGCCCTCTGGGGCCAACGTCCTGACTTTC.

The chain combines TRBV2 with TRBJ1-2; 7 positions match TRBD1. Looked up from germline, CDR1 is SNHLY and CDR2 is FYNNEI. The CDR3 has 13 amino acids. Losses at the gene ends were 5 bases for V and 7 bases for J; bases not matched to a gene: 7. The CDR3, as DNA: TGTGCCAGCAGTTCAGGGGGTTTAGGTGGCTACACCTTC. Its protein is CASSSGGLGGYTF. Complete variable domain (other parts from reference TRBV2 and TRBJ1-2): EPEVTQTPSHQVTQMGQEVILRCVPISNHLYFYWYRQILGQKVEFLVSFYNNEISEKSEIFDDQFSVERPDGSNFTLKIRSTKLEDSAMYFCASSSGGLGGYTFGSGTRLTVV.

J is TRBJ2-1 and V is TRBV29-1; D may be TRBD1 (6 bases). V was cut by 6 bases and J by 9 bases, with 12 bases left in between. Germline V gene data show CDR1 as SQVTM and CDR2 as ANQGSEA. The CDR3 runs to 11 residues. In nucleotides, the CDR3 is TGCAGCGTCGTTACAGGGTTTGAGCAGTTCTTC. Amino acid sequence: CSVVTGFEQFF.

The chain recombines TRBV2 with TRBJ2-7; 7 bases align to TRBD2. CDR1 and CDR2 from the germline V gene are SNHLY and FYNNEI. CDR3 length equals 16 residues. Unmatched junction bases numbered 18, after V lost 8 bases and J lost 5 bases. For the CDR3, the DNA is TGTGCCAGCTCCCAACCCGAGACTAGCTCTTGGGACGAGCAGTACTTC. It yields the protein CASSQPETSSWDEQYF. Combining the CDR3 with reference TRBV2 and TRBJ2-7 gives the whole variable domain EPEVTQTPSHQVTQMGQEVILRCVPISNHLYFYWYRQILGQKVEFLVSFYNNEISEKSEIFDDQFSVERPDGSNFTLKIRSTKLEDSAMYFCASSQPETSSWDEQYFGPGTRLTVT.

The genes are TRBV18 and TRBJ2-6; a weak D match, TRBD1 (6 bases). Trimming left V 3 bases short and J 0 bases short, with 12 bases between. The V gene's germline CDR1 is KGHSH and CDR2 LQKENI. This CDR3 region has 17 residues. The CDR3 nucleotides are TGTGCCAGCTCACCCATGGGGGCGAGCTCTGGGGCCAACGTCCTGACTTTC. Translation gives CASSPMGASSGANVLTF.

This chain uses TRBV7-9 with TRBJ1-1; tentative D call: TRBD1 (5 bases). Germline V gene sequence: CDR1 SEHNR, CDR2 FQNEAQ (reference sequence). Trimming stripped 3 bases from V and 4 bases from J, with 9 bases between. This CDR3 has 13 amino acids. The CDR3 nucleotides are TGTGCCAGCAGCTTTAAGGGGCCCACTGAAGCTTTCTTT. This sequence encodes CASSFKGPTEAFF.

The genes are TRBV7-4 and TRBJ2-7; 10 bases are a match to TRBD2. This CDR3 comprises 15 residues. Trimming removed 5 bases from V and 5 bases from J; junction bases left unmatched: 9. Germline V CDR1 and CDR2: SGHVT, SQSDAQ. The CDR3 DNA reads TGTGCCAGCAGCGTCCAGCGGGAGGGCTCGGACGAGCAGTACTTC. Its protein product is CASSVQREGSDEQYF.

V and J are TRBV5-1 and TRBJ1-5; D not certain. The CDR3 runs 13 residues. V lost 2 bases and J lost 2, with 5 bases in between. Germline lookup yields CDR1 SGHRS and CDR2 YFSETQ. The CDR3 here is CASSFIGNQPQHF. In DNA form, the CDR3 reads TGCGCCAGCAGCTTTATCGGCAATCAGCCCCAGCATTTT.

This clone was observed a handful of times. The J gene is TRBJ2-2, the V gene TRBV7-2; the match to TRBD1 covers 9 bases. With V trimmed by 4 bases and J by 1 base, 7 bases remained unmatched. CDR1 and CDR2 (germline): SGHTA, FQGNSA. CDR3 length: 17 residues. CDR3 DNA sequence: TGTGCCAGCAGCTCCGGTCCGGGACAGGGGAACACCGGGGAGCTGTTTTTT. Translated, it gives CASSSGPGQGNTGELFF.

The chain couples TRBV25-1 to TRBJ2-7; 7 bases map to TRBD2. The trim removed 4 bases at V and 2 bases at J, leaving 5 bases unmatched. Looked up from germline, CDR1 is MGHDK and CDR2 is SYGVNS. CDR3 length: 14 amino acids. The CDR3 sequence: CASSVGGEAYEQYF. The CDR3 coding sequence is TGTGCCAGCAGTGTGGGAGGGGAAGCCTACGAGCAGTACTTC.

The rearrangement links TRBV15 to TRBJ1-3; 8 bases are shared with TRBD1. Germline V lookup: CDR1 LNHNV, CDR2 YYDKDF (reference sequence). The CDR3 spans 16 residues. The V segment lost 5 bases and the J segment 3 bases; nucleotides outside the gene matches: 9. The CDR3 DNA reads as TGTGCCACCAGCGCCCGACAGGGGACGGTTGGAAACACCATATATTTT. Residues: CATSARQGTVGNTIYF.

This clone appeared once. The chain uses TRBV11-2 and TRBJ2-7; possible D gene TRBD1, 5 bases. V lost 5 bases to trimming and J lost 3 bases, with 17 bases between them. CDR1 and CDR2 (germline): SGHAT, FQNNGV. CDR3 length: 15 amino acids. CDR3 DNA sequence: TGTGCCAGCAGCGGGAAGGCCAGGGAAGGCTACGAGCAGTACTTC. Protein sequence: CASSGKAREGYEQYF.

The chain couples TRBV6-1 to TRBJ2-3; TRBD1 aligns across 8 bases. CDR1 and CDR2 (germline): MNHNS, SASEGT. The CDR3 covers 15 residues. V was pared by 6 bases and J by 2 bases, with 7 bases of the junction left unmatched. CDR3 sequence: CASSSTGGYTDTQYF. The DNA of the CDR3 is TGTGCCAGCAGCTCAACAGGGGGTTACACAGATACGCAGTATTTT.

CDR3 nucleotides: TGTGCCAGCAGCGTGCGGGGGCAGTCGAATAAAAGCACAGATACGCAGTATTTT. Translating it yields CASSVRGQSNKSTDTQYF. The rearrangement joins TRBV9 to TRBJ2-3; D may be TRBD2 (7 bases). Germline CDR1 and CDR2: SGDLS and YYNGEE. With 2 bases removed from V and 0 bases from J, the gap between germline ends came to 19 bases. The CDR3 has 18 residues.

V is TRBV6-6 and J is TRBJ2-7, with 11 positions matching TRBD2. Germline CDR1 and CDR2: MNHNY and SVGAGI (reference sequence). This CDR3 contains 15 residues. The V and J ends lost 2 bases and 6 bases, in that order; junction bases with no gene match: 6. CDR3 in DNA: TGTGCCAGCAGTTACCGCACCGGGACTAGCGGCGAGCAGTACTTC. Translation gives CASSYRTGTSGEQYF.

The chain is built from TRBV6-1 and TRBJ1-5; TRBD1 agrees at 9 bases. This CDR3 comprises 20 residues. The germline CDR1 and CDR2 sequences are MNHNS and SASEGT. V lost 0 bases to trimming and J lost 1 base; unmatched junction nucleotides: 13. CDR3 in amino acids: CASSEAGDRERGISNQPQHF. The CDR3 DNA sequence: TGTGCCAGCAGTGAAGCGGGGGACAGGGAGAGGGGGATCAGCAATCAGCCCCAGCATTTT.

The chain has TRBV5-1 and TRBJ2-3, with D unresolved. The CDR3 extends over 17 amino acids. Trimming stripped 0 bases from V and 0 bases from J, with 14 bases between. From germline, CDR1 is SGHRS and CDR2 YFSETQ. In nucleotides, the CDR3 is TGCGCCAGCAGCTTGGTATCACGGCCTAGGAGCACAGATACGCAGTATTTT. This translates into CASSLVSRPRSTDTQYF.

The CDR3 DNA reads TGTGCCAGCAGTGAAGCACAGTTCCAAGAGACCCAGTACTTC. It translates to CASSEAQFQETQYF. The chain uses TRBV6-1 and TRBJ2-5; no reliable D call. The CDR3 is made up of 14 amino acids. The germline CDR1 and CDR2 sequences are MNHNS and SASEGT. V lost 0 bases to trimming and J lost 1 base, with 6 bases between them.

This clone occurred a few times. This rearrangement joins TRBV6-5 to TRBJ2-7, with D possibly TRBD1 on 6 matching bases. The CDR3 is 15 amino acids. CDR1 and CDR2 (germline): MNHEY, SVGAGI. The ends were cut back, 0 bases at V and 7 bases at J, with 16 bases in the middle. CDR3 nucleotide sequence: TGTGCCAGCAGTTACTCGAACGTACAGGGCCGGGAGCAGTACTTC. Its translation is CASSYSNVQGREQYF.